One sample yielded the 20 T cell receptor beta chains listed below, sequenced in a study of shared clonotypes between healthy human individuals. Here immunoSEQ multiplex PCR was the method, and the copy in TCRdb shows in-frame clones only, minus some. The sample has millions of clones, 85% to 95% seen once. The sample taken for sequencing was naive CD4+ T cells sorted from blood. Subset meaning: CD45RA+ positively selected. Every receptor here comes from a man between 18 and 29 years old in good health.

In this sample, this clone turned up a few times. This chain uses TRBV19 with TRBJ2-7; tentatively, D is TRBD1 (6 bases). Trimming stripped 5 bases from V and 0 bases from J, with 17 bases between. The CDR3 extends over 16 amino acids. Germline lookup yields CDR1 LNHDA and CDR2 SQIVND (reference sequence). CDR3 nucleotide sequence: TGTGCCAGTAGTCGTCTTACAGGGTCTCCCTCCTACGAGCAGTACTTC. Its protein is CASSRLTGSPSYEQYF.

The rearrangement uses TRBV18 and TRBJ1-2, with 9 bases fitting TRBD1. This CDR3 is built from 15 residues. Germline-derived CDR1 and CDR2 are KGHSH and LQKENI. The J segment lost 1 base and the V segment lost 5 bases, leaving 5 bases of the junction unmatched. DNA of the CDR3: TGTGCCAGCTCATCCGGGACAGGGAATAACTATGGCTACACCTTC. It specifies CASSSGTGNNYGYTF.

This clone has only one observation. The rearrangement links TRBV10-3 to TRBJ2-2; either TRBD1 or TRBD2 may supply D (6 bases each). The CDR3 consists of 13 residues. Germline CDR1 ENHRY, CDR2 SYGVKD. Trimming left V 7 bases short and J 4 bases short, with 10 bases between. The CDR3 nucleotides read TGTGCCATCAATGGGGGGCCCACCGGGGAGCTGTTTTTT. Translated: CAINGGPTGELFF.

The J gene is TRBJ2-7, the V gene TRBV11-3; weak D call: TRBD2 (5 bases). The CDR3 is 18 residues long. The germline V and J ends were trimmed by 7 bases and 2 bases, with 27 bases remaining between them. Germline CDR1 is SGHNT and CDR2 is YENEEA. This CDR3 reads CASTVVSTGATTPYEQYF. In DNA, the CDR3 is TGTGCCAGCACCGTAGTTTCCACGGGCGCGACTACTCCCTACGAGCAGTACTTC.

The chain carries TRBV6-1 and TRBJ1-1; a possible D gene is TRBD1 (6 bases). Trimming took 6 bases from V and 6 from J, leaving 14 bases between them. The CDR3 is 13 residues long. Germline V lookup: CDR1 MNHNS, CDR2 SASEGT. The CDR3: CASSRQEISEAFF. The DNA of the CDR3 is TGTGCCAGCAGCAGACAGGAAATTTCTGAAGCTTTCTTT.

The CDR3 sequence: CASSHDRVSTDTQYF. CDR3 DNA: TGCGCCAGCAGCCATGACAGGGTCAGCACAGATACGCAGTATTTT. The chain combines TRBV4-3 with TRBJ2-3; 7 nucleotides agree with TRBD1. The CDR3 contains 15 residues. After removal of 3 bases from V and 0 bases from J, the junction contained 3 bases not matched to a gene. Germline V gene data show CDR1 as LGHNA and CDR2 as YSLEER.

This sequence joins TRBV18 and TRBJ2-3, with 8 bases fitting TRBD2. Per germline, CDR1 KGHSH and CDR2 LQKENI. CDR3 size: 15 residues. After removal of 2 bases from V and 6 bases from J, the junction contained 7 bases not matched to a gene. CDR3 sequence (DNA): TGTGCCAGCTCACCAGGGGCTAGCGGGTCGGATACGCAGTATTTT. Translation: CASSPGASGSDTQYF.

CDR3 loop: CASSLGPERAPYGYTF. The CDR3 bases are TGTGCCAGCAGTTTAGGCCCGGAGAGGGCCCCCTACGGCTACACCTTC. This chain links TRBV27 with TRBJ1-2; the D is unclear. The germline V gene has CDR1 MNHEY and CDR2 SMNVEV (reference sequence). The V gene lost 2 bases and the J gene lost 8 bases, with 21 bases spanning the gap. The CDR3 loop spans 16 amino acids.

The chain combines TRBV19 with TRBJ1-4; no reliable D call. The CDR3 totals 13 residues. In germline, CDR1 is LNHDA, CDR2 SQIVND (reference sequence). V shed 0 bases and J shed 10 bases, with 9 bases lying between them. As DNA, the CDR3 is TGTGCCAGTAGTATAGACCTGGTGGGAAAACTGTTTTTT. As protein: CASSIDLVGKLFF.

The rearrangement links TRBV5-1 to TRBJ1-4, with D unresolved. CDR3 length: 18 residues. Germline CDR1 is SGHRS and CDR2 is YFSETQ. With 4 bases removed from V and 5 bases from J, the gap between germline ends came to 24 bases. DNA for the CDR3: TGCGCCAGCAGCCTTCGACCAGGAGCCGGACGGAGCAATGAAAAACTGTTTTTT. Amino acids: CASSLRPGAGRSNEKLFF.

V usage is TRBV30 and J usage is TRBJ1-1, with 9 bases lining up with TRBD1. CDR1 is GTSNPN and CDR2 is SVGIG in the germline V gene (reference sequence). This CDR3 has 18 residues. The V and J ends lost 2 bases and 5 bases, in that order; junction bases with no gene match: 18. The chain's CDR3 is CAWSPWDRVKWLETEAFF. The CDR3 nucleotides read TGTGCCTGGAGTCCCTGGGACAGGGTGAAGTGGTTGGAAACTGAAGCTTTCTTT.

The genes are TRBV5-4 and TRBJ1-2; 8 bases map to TRBD1. The germline V gene encodes CDR1 SGHNT and CDR2 YYREEE (reference sequence). There are 14 residues in the CDR3. With V trimmed by 3 bases and J by 4 bases, 5 bases remained unmatched. The DNA for the CDR3 is TGTGCCAGCAGCTCTGGGGACAGGATCTATGGCTACACCTTC. Protein: CASSSGDRIYGYTF.

V gene TRBV7-9 combines with J gene TRBJ1-1; the D gene is possibly TRBD1 (6 bases). The V gene lost 5 bases and the J gene lost 1 base, with 11 bases spanning the gap. Germline V gene sequence: CDR1 SEHNR, CDR2 FQNEAQ (reference sequence). This CDR3 is 14 amino acids long. The chain's CDR3 is CASSPGTQNTEAFF. The DNA of the CDR3 is TGTGCCAGCAGCCCCGGGACACAGAACACTGAAGCTTTCTTT.

This sequence joins TRBV5-1 and TRBJ1-6; a possible D gene is TRBD1 (5 bases). Germline assignment: CDR1 SGHRS and CDR2 YFSETQ. The CDR3 covers 16 residues. With 1 base removed from V and 9 bases from J, the gap between germline ends came to 17 bases. The CDR3 DNA sequence: TGCGCCAGCAGCTTGTACTCGGGGCTGGTTCCTTCACCCCTCCACTTT. Its translation: CASSLYSGLVPSPLHF.

This chain uses TRBV11-3 with TRBJ2-4; TRBD1 might be the D (6 bases). The CDR3 has 14 residues. V lost 5 bases to trimming and J lost 7 bases, with 15 bases between them. The germline gives CDR1 SGHNT, CDR2 YENEEA. The CDR3, as DNA: TGTGCCAGCAGCCCGGGACACCGAGGGAACATTCAGTACTTC. It translates to CASSPGHRGNIQYF.

The chain employs TRBV6-5 and TRBJ2-2; TRBD1 aligns across 9 bases. Germline V gene data show CDR1 as MNHEY and CDR2 as SVGAGI. The CDR3 consists of 15 residues. J was trimmed by 5 bases and V by 6 bases; bases with no gene match: 7. The CDR3 sequence: CASSRDRARTGELFF. CDR3 DNA: TGTGCCAGCAGCCGGGACAGGGCTCGGACCGGGGAGCTGTTTTTT.

Here the CDR3 DNA reads TGTGCCATCAGTGAGTCGCTAAGGGAAAAACTGTTTTTT. Translating gives CAISESLREKLFF. This chain links TRBV10-3 with TRBJ1-4; D remains ambiguous. The CDR3 is made up of 13 amino acids. Germline lookup yields CDR1 ENHRY and CDR2 SYGVKD. Trimming left V 0 bases short and J 8 bases short, with 7 bases between.

The chain is built from TRBV6-5 and TRBJ2-3, with 10 positions matching TRBD2. V lost 8 bases and J lost 1; bases outside the gene matches: 6. The CDR3 has 15 amino acids. CDR1 and CDR2 from the germline V gene are MNHEY and SVGAGI. The CDR3 nucleotides are TGTGCCAGCCGGACTAGCGGTGGAGGCACAGATACGCAGTATTTT. Its translation: CASRTSGGGTDTQYF.

The chain carries TRBV7-8 and TRBJ1-1, with a tentative D call TRBD1 (6 bases). The CDR3 has 14 residues. With 5 bases removed from V and 5 bases from J, the gap between germline ends came to 15 bases. Germline values: CDR1 SGHVS, CDR2 FQNEAQ. CDR3 DNA: TGTGCCAGCAGCGCCCGCCGGGGGCGAACTGAAGCTTTCTTT. It specifies CASSARRGRTEAFF.

This chain uses TRBV18 with TRBJ2-3, with 9 bases aligning to TRBD2. Losses at the gene ends were 0 bases for V and 4 bases for J; bases not matched to a gene: 5. This CDR3 comprises 16 residues. Germline loops: CDR1 KGHSH, CDR2 LQKENI. The CDR3 sequence: CASSPPGGRAPDTQYF. The CDR3, as DNA: TGTGCCAGCTCACCACCGGGCGGGAGGGCCCCAGATACGCAGTATTTT.